The present T cell receptor beta chain was sequenced within a study of blood T cell repertoires in COVID-19. Clones were read by immunoSEQ multiplex PCR, and TCRdb kept only the in-frame ones, dropping some. The sample lists about 180,000 clones; approximately 85% were seen once. The sequenced sample was PBMCs or T cells enriched from blood (not recorded which). The TCR was taken from a woman aged 18 to 35 who had recovered from COVID-19.

CDR3 sequence reads: CASSPTRTGGTGANVLTF. In DNA form, the CDR3 reads TGTGCCAGTAGTCCAACACGGACAGGGGGCACTGGGGCCAACGTCCTGACTTTC. The chain has TRBV19 and TRBJ2-6, with TRBD1 matching 11 bases. V was clipped by 5 bases and J by 2 bases; unmatched bases: 8. The CDR3 has 18 residues. Germline CDR1 LNHDA, CDR2 SQIVND (reference sequence).